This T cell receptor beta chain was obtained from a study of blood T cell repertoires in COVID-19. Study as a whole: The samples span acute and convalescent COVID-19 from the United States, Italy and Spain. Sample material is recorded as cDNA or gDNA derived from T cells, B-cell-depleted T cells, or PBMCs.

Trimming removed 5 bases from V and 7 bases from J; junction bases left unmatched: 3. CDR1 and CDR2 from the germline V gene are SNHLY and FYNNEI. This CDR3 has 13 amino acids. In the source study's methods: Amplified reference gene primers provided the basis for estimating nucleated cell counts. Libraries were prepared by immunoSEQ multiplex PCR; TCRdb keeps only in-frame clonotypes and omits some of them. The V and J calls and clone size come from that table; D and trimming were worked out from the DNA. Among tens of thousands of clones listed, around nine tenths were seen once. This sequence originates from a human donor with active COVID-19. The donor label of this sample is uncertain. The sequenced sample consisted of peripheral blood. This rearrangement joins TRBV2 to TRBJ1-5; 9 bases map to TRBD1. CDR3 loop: CASSWTGVQPQHF. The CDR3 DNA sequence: TGTGCCAGCAGTTGGACAGGGGTCCAGCCCCAGCATTTT.